The present T cell receptor beta chain was sequenced within a study of vaccination and CD4 T cells after COVID-19 (dated 2022 in TCRdb). With respect to the entire study: Convalescent patients had a positive SARS-CoV-2 result on nasal swab PCR, and of these patients, 8 or 9 had mild disease and one had severe disease. The convalescent cohort comprised six males and four females, including two Hispanic individuals, seven Caucasians, two Asians and one multiracial person. The spike-specific CD4+ TCR repertoire was compared before and after mRNA vaccination in approximately ten COVID-19 convalescent patients and a few infection-naive healthy vaccine recipients. Post-vaccine blood samples were taken a median of approximately 76 days after the second vaccine dose, with a range of 14 to 241 days. Overlapping spike peptide pools from SARS-CoV-2 and from the common cold coronaviruses HCoV-NL63, HCoV-OC43 and HCoV-229E were used as culture stimuli. Each participant got two doses of either the Pfizer-BioNTech BNT162b2 vaccine (n=8) or the Moderna mRNA-1273 vaccine (n=2). As controls, cultures received a CEFX viral epitope pool (the positive control), an HIV-1 Nef peptide pool (the negative control), or no peptide at all. Post-COVID blood samples from convalescent patients were collected a median of around 100 days after diagnosis, with a range of roughly 30 to 170 days.

Broad study findings and their caveats: The number of convalescent patients in the study was relatively small, and the study did not examine early timepoints following natural infection. Among the post-vaccine SARS-CoV-2-reactive clones in convalescent patients, a median roughly 85% showed up only after vaccination, which suggests vaccine-specific priming. Although the median number of SARS-CoV-2-reactive clonotypes went up from roughly 23 after infection to 38 after vaccination, the increase was not significant. Nearly all vaccine-specific clones in convalescent patients (304 of 307) were mono-reactive for SARS-CoV-2 spike rather than cross-reactive with common cold coronaviruses.

The CDR3 numbers 13 residues from cysteine through phenylalanine. Here the CDR3 DNA is all that survives: 39 bases in frame from base 1. Deletion took 6 bases off V and 0 bases off J, with a span of 8 bases between the germline ends. CDR1 MNHNS and CDR2 SASEGT are derived from the germline V gene. Reading the label with the study, this specimen's treatment or condition is: roughly 11-day PBMC culture with coronavirus spike peptide pools or control peptides (ViraFEST assay). To expand antigen-specific T cells with peptide pools and then pick out the expanded clonotypes through TCR sequencing, the study relied on the ViraFEST assay. The convalescent patients' positive SARS-CoV-2 PCR tests were from March to December 2020, which was before the Alpha, Beta and Delta variants emerged in the United States. PBMCs were cultured at about 2 million per well in IMDM supplemented with 5% human AB serum and about 9.5 IU/ml IL-2, with around 10 ug/ml peptide pools added. On days 3 and 7, half of the culture medium was replaced with fresh IL-2-containing medium. After roughly nine days of culture, CD4+ T cells were isolated by negative selection using the EasySep CD4+ T cell isolation kit. Ficoll-Paque Plus gradient centrifugation was used to isolate PBMCs from whole blood, and the isolated PBMCs were then either used fresh or cryopreserved at -140C. Triplicate wells were generally used for each culture condition.

Library preparation was by PCR. DNA from cultured CD4+ T cells was subjected to TCR sequencing with the Oncomine TCR Beta short-read assay at the Johns Hopkins FTIC core. The QIAamp micro DNA kit was used to extract genomic DNA from the cultured CD4+ T cells. The Oncomine TCR Beta libraries from cultured CD4+ T cells were pooled using unique dual indexes and then sequenced on an Illumina iSeq 100. The original pipeline was this. Non-productive sequences were removed, and CDR3s not starting with C, not ending with F or W, or shorter than 7 amino acids were discarded. The MANAFEST web application identified antigen-specific clonotypes by comparing peptide-stimulated wells against reference wells and other culture wells. For a clone to be called positive, the clone needed an FDR below 0.05, an odds ratio above 5, and a productive frequency above 0.1% in at least two of three replicate wells. A clonotype counted as cross-reactive if it showed significant expansion both in the SARS-CoV-2 spike wells and in at least one common cold coronavirus spike condition. Similarity between CDR3 sequences was evaluated in R version 3.6.1 using Levenshtein distances (stringdist) and unrooted phylogenetic trees (ape). TCRdb's own reprocessing of the public reads used fastp at Q25 and MiXCR and kept productive beta chains. Here each entry gathers all rows of one CDR3 protein and keeps the most common genes and DNA. TCRdb, not the authors, supplied the V and J calls. The sample table records more than 15,000 distinct CDR3 sequences; 40% of these occur just once. The ten largest clones represent under 9.5% of the sample.

This clonotype showed up just a few times. Its antigen remains unidentified. No per-base quality is available; no much larger clone lies one base away. This sample comprised CD4+ T cells from blood, cultured in vitro, obtained after SARS-CoV-2 vaccination. The chain uses TRBV6-1 and TRBJ1-1, with the identity of the D gene unclear. The TCR sequence derives from a human donor who had recovered from COVID-19. The sequenced DNA: TGTGCCAGCAGGAGGGTCATGAACACTGAAGCTTTCTTT. This sequence encodes CASRRVMNTEAFF.